The present T cell receptor (beta chain) was sequenced within a study of cytomegalovirus exposure and HLA in healthy donors. At the level of the study: Researchers found that about 84% of 350 to 500 genotyped donors fell within the Caucasian-associated ancestry cluster. Study-wide points: Later genetic work tied a missense DCLRE1C variant to beta-chain V and J trimming. Later analysis identified several of the most significant clusters that appeared linked to common viral pathogens. Data from an earlier analysis indicated that most TCR beta V segments were productive either about 90% or about 30% of the time.

PCR involved 60 Vbeta and 13 Jbeta primers. Assay used: immunoSEQ multiplex PCR; TCRdb lists only in-frame clones, some missing. Seen in this sample are roughly 76,000 clones; the ten most common clones hold 2.4%. Turning to this clone: The antigen remains unidentified.

The sample taken for sequencing was PBMCs. The receptor's source is a female donor in good health and CMV-seropositive.

The CDR3 DNA reads TGCGCCAGCAGCTTGGAGCCAGCGGGGGGAGTCTACGAGCAGTACTTC. Encoded protein: CASSLEPAGGVYEQYF. V gene TRBV5-1 combines with J gene TRBJ2-7, with 9 nucleotides matching TRBD2. CDR1 is SGHRS, CDR2 YFSETQ, per germline. J gave up 3 bases and V 0 bases, and 7 bases lay outside the gene matches. This CDR3 comprises 16 residues.